What follows are 30 T cell receptor beta chains derived from one specimen sequenced in a study of cytomegalovirus exposure and HLA in healthy donors. Primers for the PCR totalled 60 Vbeta and 13 Jbeta. TCRdb's copy holds only in-frame clones and misses some; the assay was immunoSEQ multiplex PCR. The table shows about 120,000 clones, with around 80% occurring only once. The sample was PBMCs. The receptors derive from a man aged 45-60 years in good health and CMV-seronegative.

This chain connects TRBV7-9 to TRBJ2-7, with 8 bases that match TRBD1. V shed 5 bases and J 2 bases; nucleotides not matched to a gene: 11. Looked up from germline, CDR1 is SEHNR and CDR2 is FQNEAQ (reference sequence). The CDR3 has 16 amino acids. CDR3 in amino acids: CASSQTSGTGTYEQYF. The CDR3 DNA sequence: TGTGCCAGCAGCCAAACATCCGGGACAGGCACCTACGAGCAGTACTTC.

The chain combines TRBV7-2 with TRBJ2-5; D might be TRBD1 (6 bases). Trimming stripped 0 bases from V and 4 bases from J, with 6 bases between. Germline V gene data show CDR1 as SGHTA and CDR2 as FQGNSA. The CDR3 covers 13 residues. CDR3 sequence reads: CASSLARGETQYF. The CDR3 coding sequence is TGTGCCAGCAGCTTAGCCAGGGGAGAGACCCAGTACTTC.

The J gene is TRBJ2-6, the V gene TRBV7-6; D might be TRBD2 (6 bases). Germline-derived CDR1 and CDR2 are SGHVS and FNYEAQ. This CDR3 comprises 17 residues. Trimming stripped 7 bases from V and 1 base from J, with 17 bases between. The CDR3 spells CASTRAPGRSGANVLTF. The CDR3, as DNA: TGTGCCAGCACCCGCGCCCCGGGGAGGTCTGGGGCCAACGTCCTGACTTTC.

The chain employs TRBV11-2 and TRBJ2-2; TRBD2 is a possible D gene (7 bases). The CDR3 consists of 18 residues. V was pared by 4 bases and J by 2 bases, with 20 bases between. Germline V lookup: CDR1 SGHAT, CDR2 FQNNGV. The CDR3 DNA follows: TGTGCCAGCAGCTCCCGGGGGGCAGGGGCCCTAAACACCGGGGAGCTGTTTTTT. Translating it yields CASSSRGAGALNTGELFF.

The CDR3 loop reads CATSRDGGARASYEQYF. The CDR3 region has the DNA TGTGCCACCAGCAGAGATGGGGGGGCGCGGGCCTCCTACGAGCAGTACTTC. The V gene is TRBV15, the J gene TRBJ2-7, with D possibly being TRBD2 (7 bases). Deletions cut 0 bases from V and 0 bases from J, with 15 bases between. Germline loops: CDR1 LNHNV, CDR2 YYDKDF (reference sequence). The CDR3 spans 17 residues.

This clone was found once. V is TRBV14 and J is TRBJ1-4, with 7 bases that match TRBD1. Germline CDR1 reads SGHDN; CDR2 reads FVKESK. J was trimmed by 7 bases and V by 4 bases; bases with no gene match: 9. The CDR3 has 15 amino acids. The CDR3 sequence is CASSPRGVAGEKLFF. The CDR3 region has the DNA TGTGCCAGCAGCCCCAGGGGGGTCGCGGGTGAAAAACTGTTTTTT. Combining the CDR3 with reference TRBV14 and TRBJ1-4 gives the whole variable domain EAGVTQFPSHSVIEKGQTVTLRCDPISGHDNLYWYRRVMGKEIKFLLHFVKESKQDESGMPNNRFLAERTGGTYSTLKVQPAELEDSGVYFCASSPRGVAGEKLFFGSGTQLSVL.

This rearrangement joins TRBV6-1 to TRBJ2-3; D unresolved. Deletions cut 7 bases from V and 3 bases from J, with 5 bases between. This CDR3 contains 11 residues. The germline V gene has CDR1 MNHNS and CDR2 SASEGT. This chain's CDR3 is CASTNTDTQYF. DNA for the CDR3: TGTGCCAGCACCAATACAGATACGCAGTATTTT.

The rearrangement uses TRBV7-9 and TRBJ2-1; TRBD2 agrees at 14 bases. The ends lost 5 bases at V and 0 bases at J; junction bases unmatched: 9. CDR1 SEHNR and CDR2 FQNEAQ come from the germline V gene (reference sequence). CDR3 length: 19 amino acids. The CDR3 protein is CASSRRTSGRNSSYNEQFF. The CDR3 DNA follows: TGTGCCAGCAGCCGACGGACTAGCGGGAGGAATAGCTCCTACAATGAGCAGTTCTTC.

In its sample, this clone was seen once. The J gene is TRBJ1-5, the V gene TRBV5-1; 11 nucleotides line up with TRBD1. Germline V lookup: CDR1 SGHRS, CDR2 YFSETQ. The junction had 2 bases not matched to a gene; V was cut back by 3 bases and J by 3 bases. The CDR3 loop spans 15 amino acids. CDR3 region: CASSSGQGANQPQHF. For the CDR3, the DNA is TGCGCCAGCAGCTCCGGACAGGGGGCCAATCAGCCCCAGCATTTT. Full variable domain (remainder filled in from reference TRBV5-1 and TRBJ1-5): KAGVTQTPRYLIKTRGQQVTLSCSPISGHRSVSWYQQTPGQGLQFLFEYFSETQRNKGNFPGRFSGRQFSNSRSEMNVSTLELGDSALYLCASSSGQGANQPQHFGDGTRLSIL.

This clone was detected only a few times. The rearrangement links TRBV5-1 to TRBJ2-3, with TRBD1 matching over 10 bases. The CDR3 sequence is 15 residues long. Germline V CDR1 and CDR2: SGHRS, YFSETQ. J lost 5 bases, V lost 0 bases, and 3 bases had no gene match. The CDR3 nucleotides are TGCGCCAGCAGCTTGGTGGGGACAGGGGAAGATACGCAGTATTTT. Its translation is CASSLVGTGEDTQYF.

Notes on this clone: One end of the junction does not line up with germline, which may come from a read error. This sample includes further DNA sequences coding for the same CDR3. The chain is built from TRBV6-5 and TRBJ1-4; 8 bases map to TRBD1. CDR3 length: 14 amino acids. Germline CDR1 and CDR2: MNHEY and SVGAGI. DNA for the CDR3: TGTGCCAGCAGTGGGGGGACAGGTCAGGAAAAACTGTTTTTC. This translates into CASSGGTGQEKLFF.

V usage is TRBV5-1 and J usage is TRBJ2-5; 7 bases fit TRBD1. This CDR3 contains 14 residues. Germline V gene data show CDR1 as SGHRS and CDR2 as YFSETQ. The trim removed 3 bases at V and 2 bases at J, leaving 4 bases unmatched. The CDR3 nucleotides read TGCGCCAGCAGCTCGGGGACAGCTCAAGAGACCCAGTACTTC. This encodes CASSSGTAQETQYF.

The chain has TRBV7-8 and TRBJ2-5; D remains unclear. CDR3 length: 15 amino acids. V gave up 5 bases and J gave up 1 base, with 14 bases separating them. In germline, CDR1 is SGHVS, CDR2 FQNEAQ. CDR3: CASSPIWATQETQYF. Here the CDR3 DNA reads TGTGCCAGCAGCCCGATCTGGGCGACCCAAGAGACCCAGTACTTC.

This rearrangement joins TRBV6-5 to TRBJ2-3; TRBD1 matches 10 bases. This CDR3 contains 15 residues. V lost 6 bases and J lost 6; bases outside the gene matches: 9. The germline gives CDR1 MNHEY, CDR2 SVGAGI. The CDR3 loop reads CASSPLGGQGDTQYF. CDR3 in DNA: TGTGCCAGCAGCCCCCTCGGGGGACAGGGGGATACGCAGTATTTT.

The chain joins TRBV7-8 to TRBJ2-3; tentative D call: TRBD2 (6 bases). V lost 8 bases and J lost 0, with 18 bases in between. Germline V gene sequence: CDR1 SGHVS, CDR2 FQNEAQ. The CDR3 extends over 16 amino acids. The CDR3 bases are TGTGCCAGCGGCACTTCTAGCGTCTCTAGCACAGATACGCAGTATTTT. It specifies CASGTSSVSSTDTQYF.

The CDR3 loop is CASSLEDREADEQYF. The CDR3 DNA is TGTGCCAGCAGCTTAGAGGACAGGGAGGCTGACGAGCAGTACTTC. This chain connects TRBV11-3 to TRBJ2-7; 8 bases are a match to TRBD1. CDR1 is SGHNT, CDR2 YENEEA, per germline. CDR3 length: 15 residues. With V trimmed by 0 bases and J by 5 bases, 6 bases remained unmatched. Full variable domain (outside the CDR3, taken from reference TRBV11-3 and TRBJ2-7): EAGVVQSPRYKIIEKKQPVAFWCNPISGHNTLYWYLQNLGQGPELLIRYENEEAVDDSQLPKDRFSAERLKGVDSTLKIQPAELGDSAVYLCASSLEDREADEQYFGPGTRLTVT.

This clone appeared once. The rearrangement links TRBV5-1 to TRBJ1-1, with 8 bases lining up with TRBD1. The V segment lost 4 bases and the J segment 1 base; nucleotides outside the gene matches: 3. Germline CDR1 is SGHRS and CDR2 is YFSETQ. CDR3 size: 14 residues. The DNA for the CDR3 is TGCGCCAGCAGCAGGGACAGGCAGAACACTGAAGCTTTCTTT. This encodes CASSRDRQNTEAFF.

CDR3 protein: CASSFPPGQGNEQYF. The CDR3 DNA is TGTGCCAGCAGTTTCCCGCCGGGACAGGGGAACGAGCAGTACTTC. V and J are TRBV28 and TRBJ2-7; 10 nucleotides align to TRBD1. The V gene's germline CDR1 is MDHEN and CDR2 SYDVKM. This CDR3 has 15 residues. With V trimmed by 3 bases and J by 5 bases, 7 bases remained unmatched. The full variable domain, its missing parts supplied by reference TRBV28 and TRBJ2-7, is DVKVTQSSRYLVKRTGEKVFLECVQDMDHENMFWYRQDPGLGLRLIYFSYDVKMKEKGDIPEGYSVSREKKERFSLILESASTNQTSMYLCASSFPPGQGNEQYFGPGTRLTVT.

This chain joins TRBV5-6 and TRBJ2-7; 10 positions agree with TRBD2. V was pared by 5 bases and J by 2 bases, with 7 bases of the junction left unmatched. The germline gives CDR1 SGHDT, CDR2 YYEEEE. The CDR3 extends over 15 amino acids. CDR3 sequence: CASRLLAGATYEQYF. The CDR3 region has the DNA TGTGCCAGCAGACTTCTAGCGGGAGCCACCTACGAGCAGTACTTC.

The chain couples TRBV28 to TRBJ2-5; possible D gene TRBD1, 6 bases. Germline CDR1 reads MDHEN; CDR2 reads SYDVKM. CDR3 length: 14 amino acids. V lost 6 bases, J lost 5 bases, and 16 bases lay in between. The CDR3 protein is CASSRGQFTETQYF. Here the CDR3 DNA reads TGTGCCAGCAGCCGCGGACAGTTCACGGAGACCCAGTACTTC.

This clone was picked up a small number of times. V and J are TRBV18 and TRBJ2-7; TRBD1 matches at 9 bases. This CDR3 spans 14 amino acids. The germline gives CDR1 KGHSH, CDR2 LQKENI. The ends lost 6 bases at V and 3 bases at J; junction bases unmatched: 6. The CDR3 DNA is TGTGCCAGCTCCTTGGGGACAGGGAGCTACGAGCAGTACTTC. As protein: CASSLGTGSYEQYF.

The CDR3 DNA reads TGTGCCAGCAGCTTGCGGCAGGCCTATGGCTACACCTTC. Encoded protein: CASSLRQAYGYTF. The chain carries TRBV5-8 and TRBJ1-2; D is unclear. Germline V CDR1 and CDR2: SGHTS, YDEGEE. Trimming took off 1 base at V and 4 bases at J, with 8 bases between the two ends. CDR3 length: 13 residues.

The chain links TRBV25-1 to TRBJ1-5; D unresolved. The CDR3 consists of 15 residues. The germline V and J ends were trimmed by 3 bases and 0 bases, with 9 bases remaining between them. Per germline, CDR1 MGHDK and CDR2 SYGVNS. The CDR3 bases are TGTGCCAGCAGTGAGAACAGTAATAGCAATCAGCCCCAGCATTTT. It translates to CASSENSNSNQPQHF.

The V gene is TRBV10-3, the J gene TRBJ1-4; TRBD1 is a possible D gene (6 bases). Per germline, CDR1 ENHRY and CDR2 SYGVKD. The CDR3 is 14 residues long. V lost 0 bases to trimming and J lost 10 bases, with 12 bases between them. The DNA for the CDR3 is TGTGCCATCAGTGAGTCAGGGGAAGGGGGAAAACTGTTTTTT. Encoded protein: CAISESGEGGKLFF.

The chain is built from TRBV5-1 and TRBJ2-5; a possible D gene is TRBD2 (5 bases). Per the germline V gene, CDR1 is SGHRS and CDR2 is YFSETQ. Trimming pared 4 bases from V and 6 bases from J, leaving 13 bases between. This CDR3 is built from 13 residues. The CDR3 nucleotides are TGCGCCAGCAGCAATACTGGGGAGAAGACCCAGTACTTC. Translation gives CASSNTGEKTQYF.

V is TRBV4-3 and J is TRBJ2-1, with a tentative D call TRBD2 (7 bases). The CDR3 length is 15 residues. Trimming left V 4 bases short and J 10 bases short, with 20 bases between. Germline lookup yields CDR1 LGHNA and CDR2 YSLEER. The CDR3, as DNA: TGCGCCAGCAGCCCCGGGACACTTTGGGGGGGCGAGCAGTTCTTC. Its translation is CASSPGTLWGGEQFF.

The gene calls are TRBV13 and TRBJ1-5; D may be TRBD1 (6 bases). The ends were cut back, 8 bases at V and 4 bases at J, with 12 bases in the middle. The CDR3 runs 13 residues. CDR1 and CDR2 from the germline V gene are PRHDT and FYEKMQ (reference sequence). The chain's CDR3 is CASAQGVNQPQHF. The DNA of the CDR3 is TGTGCCAGCGCACAGGGAGTAAATCAGCCCCAGCATTTT.

In this sample, this clone turned up once. This chain links TRBV5-3 with TRBJ1-3, with 8 bases identical to TRBD1. TRBV5-3 is an ORF, and what it does is uncertain. After removal of 0 bases from V and 0 bases from J, the junction contained 2 bases not matched to a gene. The CDR3 totals 16 residues. The DNA of the CDR3 is TGTGCCAGAAGCTTGGACAGGGGGAGCTCTGGAAACACCATATATTTT. Amino acid sequence: CARSLDRGSSGNTIYF.

The chain links TRBV29-1 to TRBJ2-2, with 7 bases that match TRBD1. The germline gives CDR1 SQVTM, CDR2 ANQGSEA. Unmatched junction bases numbered 1, after V lost 2 bases and J lost 4 bases. The CDR3 has 13 residues. The DNA for the CDR3 is TGCAGCGTTGAAAAGGGGGCCACCGGGGAGCTGTTTTTT. Translation gives CSVEKGATGELFF.

The chain has TRBV10-3 and TRBJ2-1, with D unclear. Trimming took off 2 bases at V and 0 bases at J, with 11 bases between the two ends. Germline loops: CDR1 ENHRY, CDR2 SYGVKD. This CDR3 region has 16 residues. CDR3 DNA sequence: TGTGCCATCAGTGAGCCCCTAATAAGCTCCTACAATGAGCAGTTCTTC. This encodes CAISEPLISSYNEQFF.